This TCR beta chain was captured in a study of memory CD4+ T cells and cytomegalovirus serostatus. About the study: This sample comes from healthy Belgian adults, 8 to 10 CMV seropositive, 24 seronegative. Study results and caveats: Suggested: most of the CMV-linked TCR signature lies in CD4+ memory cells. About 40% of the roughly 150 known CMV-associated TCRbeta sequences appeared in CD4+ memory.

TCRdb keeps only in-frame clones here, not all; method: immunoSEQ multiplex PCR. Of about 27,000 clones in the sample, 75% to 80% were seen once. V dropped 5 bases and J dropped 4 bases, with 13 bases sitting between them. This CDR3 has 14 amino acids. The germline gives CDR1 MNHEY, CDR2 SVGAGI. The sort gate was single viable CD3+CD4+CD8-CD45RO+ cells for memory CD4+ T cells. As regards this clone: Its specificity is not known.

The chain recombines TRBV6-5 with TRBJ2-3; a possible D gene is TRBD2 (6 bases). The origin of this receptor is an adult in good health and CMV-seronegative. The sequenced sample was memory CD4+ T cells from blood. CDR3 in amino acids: CASSPGGYADTQYF. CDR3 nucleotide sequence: TGTGCCAGCAGTCCCGGGGGATACGCAGATACGCAGTATTTT.